This TCR beta chain emerged from a study of control samples from healthy donors and cancer patients. Germline loops: CDR1 MNHEY, CDR2 SMNVEV (reference sequence). The CDR3 runs to 16 residues. V was pared by 5 bases and J by 1 base, with 10 bases of the junction left unmatched. Only in-frame clones appear in the TCRdb table, and some are missing; sequencing was by immunoSEQ multiplex PCR. The data contain about 220,000 clones, roughly 94% of them singletons. The TCR originated in a man aged 50-59 years in good health. The chain carries TRBV27 and TRBJ2-7, with 8 bases matching TRBD1. The sample was blood. The DNA of the CDR3 is TGTGCCAGCAGTCCTAGCCAGGGGGCGATGTCCTACGAGCAGTACTTC. This sequence encodes CASSPSQGAMSYEQYF.